This entry lists 9 T cell receptor beta chains sequenced from one sample in a study of T cells after yellow fever vaccination. Via MiXCR, TCRdb re-called the 5' RACE reads, giving one row per CDR3 protein. Here the sample spans roughly 330,000 distinct CDR3 sequences, approximately 3.9% being singletons. The sample was PBMCs, taken 5 days after the yellow fever booster vaccination. The receptors derive from a man aged 18 to 30 who received the YFV17D yellow fever vaccine.

This clonotype showed up just once. This chain joins TRBV5-5 and TRBJ2-3; D call uncertain. Germline-derived CDR1 and CDR2 are SGHKS and YYEKEE (reference sequence). CDR3 length equals 15 residues. Trimming shortened V by 0 bases and J by 1 base, and 9 bases separated the two germline ends. The DNA of the CDR3 is TGTGCCAGCAGCTTGGCCCCCATCTGCACAGATACGCAGTATTTT. It yields the protein CASSLAPICTDTQYF.

V gene TRBV6-5 combines with J gene TRBJ1-5; perhaps TRBD1 as D (6 bases). This CDR3 has 15 residues. Germline V lookup: CDR1 MNHEY, CDR2 SVGAGI. Between the trimmed V and J ends, which lost 0 bases and 7 bases, there was a span of 13 bases. CDR3 DNA: TGTGCCAGCAGTTACTCCGCGGGGGGGCGGCAGCCCCAGCATTTT. It encodes CASSYSAGGRQPQHF.

As concerns this clonotype: It may be a read error: a sequence one base away is much more abundant. This chain links TRBV20-1 with TRBJ2-1; a possible D gene is TRBD2 (6 bases). Germline V gives CDR1 DFQATT, CDR2 SNEGSKA (reference sequence). This CDR3 is built from 12 residues. V lost 5 bases and J 15 bases, leaving 20 bases between the germline ends. The CDR3 nucleotides are TGCAGTGCTGACACGGACTGGGCCGGGGGGTTCTTC. This gives the protein CSADTDWAGGFF.

The chain couples TRBV20-1 to TRBJ1-2, with D perhaps matching TRBD1 (5 bases). V shed 3 bases and J shed 1 base, with 15 bases lying between them. CDR3 length: 15 residues. The V gene's germline CDR1 is DFQATT and CDR2 SNEGSKA (reference sequence). This chain's CDR3 is CSASLPGPYNYGYTF. The DNA of the CDR3 is TGCAGTGCTAGTCTACCGGGGCCCTATAACTATGGCTACACCTTC.

In its sample, this clonotype was seen a few times. This rearrangement joins TRBV7-2 to TRBJ2-5; D might be TRBD2 (6 bases). The CDR3 has 17 residues. Germline lookup yields CDR1 SGHTA and CDR2 FQGNSA. Trimming removed 1 base from V and 4 bases from J, with 19 bases in between. The CDR3 DNA reads TGTGCCAGCAGCTTAGTTGTCGACCGGGGGTTGAGAGAGACCCAGTACTTC. Residues: CASSLVVDRGLRETQYF.

The rearrangement uses TRBV11-2 and TRBJ2-2; D might be TRBD2 (5 bases). Germline assignment: CDR1 SGHAT and CDR2 FQNNGV. V was cut by 0 bases and J by 5 bases, with 13 bases left in between. The CDR3 is made up of 16 amino acids. The DNA of the CDR3 is TGTGCCAGCAGCTTAGAAGCCCTCCGAGGGACCGGGGAGCTGTTTTTT. Translating gives CASSLEALRGTGELFF.

CDR3 DNA sequence: TGTGCCAGCAGCCTACCAGGGACAGGGGGAGTTTATGGCTACACCTTC. As protein: CASSLPGTGGVYGYTF. This rearrangement joins TRBV7-3 to TRBJ1-2, with 11 bases that match TRBD1. The ends lost 5 bases at V and 5 bases at J; junction bases unmatched: 10. Germline assignment: CDR1 SGHTA and CDR2 FQGTGA. This CDR3 is built from 16 residues.

The chain employs TRBV12-3 or TRBV12-4 and TRBJ2-2, with 12 bases aligning to TRBD1. The CDR3 consists of 15 residues. The V segment lost 8 bases and the J segment 8 bases; nucleotides outside the gene matches: 9. CDR3 sequence: CASGSGTGGKGELFF. CDR3 nucleotide sequence: TGTGCCAGCGGGTCCGGGACAGGGGGCAAGGGGGAGCTGTTTTTT.

This clonotype was counted at least ten times. The chain links TRBV6-5 to TRBJ2-5; TRBD2 matches 15 bases. The V gene's germline CDR1 is MNHEY and CDR2 SVGAGI. CDR3 size: 16 residues. After removal of 0 bases from V and 4 bases from J, the junction contained 0 bases not matched to a gene. CDR3 sequence reads: CASSYSGLAGGETQYF. CDR3 in DNA: TGTGCCAGCAGTTACTCGGGACTAGCGGGGGGAGAGACCCAGTACTTC.